Below, 11 T cell receptor beta chains from the same sample are listed, as sequenced in a study of shared clonotypes between healthy human individuals. Here immunoSEQ multiplex PCR was the method, and the copy in TCRdb shows in-frame clones only, minus some. Here the sample spans about 1.4 million clones, roughly 95% being singletons. The specimen sequenced was naive CD4+ T cells sorted from blood. Stated subset: CD45RA+ positively selected. These TCRs come from a young man in good health.

V gene TRBV7-6 combines with J gene TRBJ2-3; possibly TRBD2 for D (6 bases). The V end was cut by 2 bases, the J end by 3 bases, with 12 bases between. CDR3 size: 15 residues. Germline V gene lookup returns CDR1 SGHVS and CDR2 FNYEAQ. CDR3: CASSLIRRETDTQYF. CDR3 nucleotides: TGTGCCAGCAGCTTAATCAGGCGGGAAACAGATACGCAGTATTTT.

Notes on this clone: The same CDR3 also results from other DNA sequences found in this sample. V gene TRBV4-3 combines with J gene TRBJ2-3; D remains unclear. Germline CDR1 is LGHNA and CDR2 is YSLEER. V lost 0 bases to trimming and J lost 3 bases, with 7 bases between them. This CDR3 comprises 14 residues. CDR3 sequence: CASSQDPLTDTQYF. The CDR3 region has the DNA TGCGCCAGCAGCCAAGATCCTCTAACAGATACGCAGTATTTT.

The chain joins TRBV5-1 to TRBJ2-5; TRBD2 agrees at 13 bases. CDR1 and CDR2 (germline): SGHRS, YFSETQ. With 3 bases clipped from V and 2 bases from J, the junction kept 7 bases outside the gene matches. This CDR3 has 17 residues. CDR3 loop: CASSSGLAGSKQETQYF. DNA for the CDR3: TGCGCCAGCAGCTCGGGACTAGCGGGAAGCAAACAAGAGACCCAGTACTTC. The complete variable domain, with remaining parts taken from reference TRBV5-1 and TRBJ2-5, reads KAGVTQTPRYLIKTRGQQVTLSCSPISGHRSVSWYQQTPGQGLQFLFEYFSETQRNKGNFPGRFSGRQFSNSRSEMNVSTLELGDSALYLCASSSGLAGSKQETQYFGPGTRLLVL.

The genes are TRBV18 and TRBJ2-1; TRBD2 is a possible D gene (5 bases). The germline gives CDR1 KGHSH, CDR2 LQKENI. The CDR3 extends over 16 amino acids. V was clipped by 2 bases and J by 1 base, with 12 bases between them. CDR3 sequence (DNA): TGTGCCAGCTCACCAAGGACTTCCCGATCCTACAATGAGCAGTTCTTC. Its translation: CASSPRTSRSYNEQFF.

The chain combines TRBV27 with TRBJ2-3; 9 bases fit TRBD2. The junction had 23 bases not matched to a gene; V was cut back by 6 bases and J by 1 base. Germline CDR1 MNHEY, CDR2 SMNVEV (reference sequence). This CDR3 is built from 21 residues. The CDR3 is CASRSINGASGTPEGTDTQYF. The CDR3 region has the DNA TGTGCCAGCAGGTCGATTAACGGGGCTAGCGGGACCCCGGAGGGCACAGATACGCAGTATTTT.

In DNA, the CDR3 is TGTGCCAGCAGTTTCTCTTGGTTAGCGGTACACTTCTTC. It translates to CASSFSWLAVHFF. The chain carries TRBV27 and TRBJ2-1, with D perhaps matching TRBD2 (6 bases). Germline assignment: CDR1 MNHEY and CDR2 SMNVEV (reference sequence). The CDR3 has 13 residues. Trimming took off 3 bases at V and 16 bases at J, with 19 bases between the two ends.

Written as DNA, the CDR3 is TGCGCCAGCAGCTTGCGCCTTCAGGGAGGTAGTTGGCAGACCGAGACCCAGTACTTC. Protein product: CASSLRLQGGSWQTETQYF. This chain links TRBV5-1 with TRBJ2-5, with D tentatively TRBD2 (6 bases). The CDR3 runs 19 residues. V was pared by 1 base and J by 5 bases, with 27 bases between. CDR1 is SGHRS, CDR2 YFSETQ, per germline.

The chain recombines TRBV18 with TRBJ2-1, with D perhaps TRBD2 (6 bases). V lost 4 bases and J lost 6, with 19 bases in between. The CDR3 sequence is 16 residues long. Germline values: CDR1 KGHSH, CDR2 LQKENI. Here the CDR3 DNA reads TGTGCCAGCTCACTGACGGGACTCCCGAACACCAATGAGCAGTTCTTC. Its protein product is CASSLTGLPNTNEQFF. Supplemented by reference TRBV18 and TRBJ2-1, the full variable domain reads NAGVMQNPRHLVRRRGQEARLRCSPMKGHSHVYWYRQLPEEGLKFMVYLQKENIIDESGMPKERFSAEFPKEGPSILRIQQVVRGDSAAYFCASSLTGLPNTNEQFFGPGTRLTVL.

The J gene is TRBJ1-1, the V gene TRBV5-1, with D perhaps TRBD1 (6 bases). CDR3 length equals 15 residues. Germline values: CDR1 SGHRS, CDR2 YFSETQ. V shed 6 bases and J shed 6 bases, with 21 bases lying between them. The CDR3 DNA follows: TGCGCCAGCAACCCATATCCACAGGGTCTCGCTGAAGCTTTCTTT. This encodes CASNPYPQGLAEAFF.

This clone occurred once. The chain uses TRBV9 and TRBJ2-3; a possible D gene is TRBD2 (6 bases). CDR1 and CDR2 from the germline V gene are SGDLS and YYNGEE. V was pared by 3 bases and J by 2 bases, with 16 bases between. The CDR3 contains 16 residues. The CDR3 spells CASSARTKGDTDTQYF. The CDR3 DNA sequence: TGTGCCAGCAGCGCCCGGACTAAAGGGGACACAGATACGCAGTATTTT.

The chain couples TRBV7-9 to TRBJ2-7, with no clear D. The V gene lost 4 bases and the J gene lost 2 bases, with 21 bases spanning the gap. Germline CDR1 is SEHNR and CDR2 is FQNEAQ (reference sequence). The CDR3 totals 17 residues. The CDR3 region is CASSSLFSGGQTYEQYF. As DNA, the CDR3 is TGTGCCAGCAGCTCCCTATTTTCGGGCGGCCAGACCTACGAGCAGTACTTC.